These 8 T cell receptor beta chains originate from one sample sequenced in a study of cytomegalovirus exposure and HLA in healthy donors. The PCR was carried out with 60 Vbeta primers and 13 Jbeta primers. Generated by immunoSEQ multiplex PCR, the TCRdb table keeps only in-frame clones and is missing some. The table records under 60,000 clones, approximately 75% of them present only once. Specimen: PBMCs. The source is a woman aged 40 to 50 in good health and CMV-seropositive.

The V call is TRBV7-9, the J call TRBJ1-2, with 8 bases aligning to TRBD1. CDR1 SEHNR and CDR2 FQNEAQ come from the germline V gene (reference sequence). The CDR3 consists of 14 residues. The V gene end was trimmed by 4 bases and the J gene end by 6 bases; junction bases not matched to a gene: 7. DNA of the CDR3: TGTGCCAGCAGCTCCTCGGACAGGGAAGATGGCTACACCTTC. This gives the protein CASSSSDREDGYTF.

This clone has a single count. DNA of the CDR3: TGTGCCAGTAGGCAGGGCCTCTATGGCGAGCAGTACTTC. Protein product: CASRQGLYGEQYF. This chain connects TRBV2 to TRBJ2-7; a possible D gene is TRBD1 (5 bases). This CDR3 has 13 amino acids. Germline CDR1 and CDR2: SNHLY and FYNNEI. Deletions cut 9 bases from V and 6 bases from J, with 18 bases between.

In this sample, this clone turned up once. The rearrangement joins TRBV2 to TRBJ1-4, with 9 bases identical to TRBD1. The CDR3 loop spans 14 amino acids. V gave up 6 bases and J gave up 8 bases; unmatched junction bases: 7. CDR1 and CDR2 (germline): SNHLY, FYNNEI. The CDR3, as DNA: TGTGCCAGCAGCTCCGGACAGGGGTACGAAAAACTGTTTTTT. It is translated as CASSSGQGYEKLFF. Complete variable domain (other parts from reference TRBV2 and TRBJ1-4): EPEVTQTPSHQVTQMGQEVILRCVPISNHLYFYWYRQILGQKVEFLVSFYNNEISEKSEIFDDQFSVERPDGSNFTLKIRSTKLEDSAMYFCASSSGQGYEKLFFGSGTQLSVL.

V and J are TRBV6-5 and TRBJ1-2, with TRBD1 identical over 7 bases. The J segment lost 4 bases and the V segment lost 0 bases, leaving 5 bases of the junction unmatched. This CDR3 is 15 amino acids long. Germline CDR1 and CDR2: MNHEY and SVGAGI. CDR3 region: CASSYSGGQLYGYTF. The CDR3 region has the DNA TGTGCCAGCAGTTACTCCGGGGGACAGCTCTATGGCTACACCTTC.

The CDR3 sequence is CASTEGAGMAEAFF. CDR3 DNA: TGTGCCAGCACCGAGGGGGCCGGCATGGCTGAAGCTTTCTTT. The chain has TRBV7-2 and TRBJ1-1; 7 bases are shared with TRBD1. After removal of 7 bases from V and 6 bases from J, the junction contained 11 bases not matched to a gene. This CDR3 region has 14 residues. Germline V gives CDR1 SGHTA, CDR2 FQGNSA.

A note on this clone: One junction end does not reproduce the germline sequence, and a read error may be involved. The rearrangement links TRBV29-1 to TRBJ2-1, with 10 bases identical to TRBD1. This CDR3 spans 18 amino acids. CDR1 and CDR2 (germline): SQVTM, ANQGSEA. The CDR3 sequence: CSAEIRTGGSRSYNEQFF. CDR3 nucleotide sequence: TGCAGCGCTGAAATCCGGACAGGGGGTAGTCGATCCTACAATGAGCAGTTCTTC.

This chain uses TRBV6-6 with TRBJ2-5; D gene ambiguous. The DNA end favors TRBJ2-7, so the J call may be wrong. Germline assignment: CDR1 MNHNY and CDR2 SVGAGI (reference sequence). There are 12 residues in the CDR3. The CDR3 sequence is CASSESTYEQYF. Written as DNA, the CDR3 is TGTGCCAGCAGTGAGAGCACCTACGAGCAGTACTTC.

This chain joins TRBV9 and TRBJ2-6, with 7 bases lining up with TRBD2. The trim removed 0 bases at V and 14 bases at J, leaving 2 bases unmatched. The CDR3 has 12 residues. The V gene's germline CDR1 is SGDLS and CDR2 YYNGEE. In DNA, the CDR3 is TGTGCCAGCAGCGTAGGGGAGGGTATCCTGACTTTC. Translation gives CASSVGEGILTF.